The clone carrying this TCR beta chain showed up just once. Its specificity is unknown. The second PCR ran about 6 to 12 cycles with a sample-barcoded 5' primer and J-beta primers. Each CDR3 protein gets one entry after TCRdb re-called the 5' RACE reads with MiXCR. The table lists roughly 1,300,000 distinct CDR3 sequences, 45% to 70% of them singletons. The data were taken from a study of blood T cells in healthy people across ages. Study-wide results and limits: It was held that diversity estimates obtained from one million T cells represented underestimates.

The CDR3 is 13 amino acids. The germline gives CDR1 DFQATT, CDR2 SNEGSKA (reference sequence). V was shortened by 3 bases and J by 5 bases, with 14 bases between the two germline ends. V is TRBV20-1 and J is TRBJ2-7; D may be TRBD1 or TRBD2 (6 bases each). This TCR derives from a man in his late teens or twenties in good health. What was sequenced was blood. The CDR3 bases are TGCAGTGCTAGTCAGACAGGCGGGAACGAGCAGTACTTC. Translated: CSASQTGGNEQYF.